The source of this T cell receptor beta chain is a study of cytomegalovirus exposure and HLA in healthy donors. The PCR employed 60 Vbeta primers together with 13 Jbeta primers. Sequencing was performed with immunoSEQ multiplex PCR; in TCRdb, only in-frame clones are kept and a portion is missing. This table has about 160,000 clones, about 72% appearing once. The TCR originated in a man aged 60 to 75 in good health and CMV-seronegative. Sequenced input: PBMCs.

The CDR3 loop reads CASSEREIGEQYF. In DNA form, the CDR3 reads TGTGCCAGCAGTGAACGGGAGATCGGGGAGCAGTACTTC. The chain has TRBV6-1 and TRBJ2-5, with D perhaps TRBD2 (6 bases). Trimming shortened V by 2 bases and J by 11 bases, and 15 bases separated the two germline ends. Per germline, CDR1 MNHNS and CDR2 SASEGT. CDR3 length equals 13 residues.